A single sample is the source of the 6 T cell receptor beta chains below, sequenced in a study of blood T cell repertoires in COVID-19. TCRdb's copy holds only in-frame clones and misses some; the assay was immunoSEQ multiplex PCR. The profile shows 150,000 to 200,000 clones, about 85% of them singletons. The sample comprised peripheral blood. The receptors derive from a man between 18 and 29 years old with acute or convalescent COVID-19.

The chain couples TRBV6-5 to TRBJ2-5; possible D gene TRBD2, 6 bases. The CDR3 is made up of 14 amino acids. The V and J ends lost 4 bases and 4 bases respectively, with 13 bases between them. CDR1 is MNHEY, CDR2 SVGAGI, per germline. Here the CDR3 DNA reads TGTGCCAGCAGTTTTAGGGGCGGGGTAGAGACCCAGTACTTC. Translating it yields CASSFRGGVETQYF.

The CDR3 region is CASSRTRYSNQPQHF. CDR3 coding DNA: TGTGCCAGTAGTCGGACACGATATAGCAATCAGCCCCAGCATTTT. This chain connects TRBV19 to TRBJ1-5; possibly TRBD1 for D (5 bases). This CDR3 is built from 15 residues. The germline V gene has CDR1 LNHDA and CDR2 SQIVND (reference sequence). Trimming removed 5 bases at V and 0 bases at J, with 11 bases between.

This clone was detected only a few times. This chain joins TRBV5-5 and TRBJ1-5, with D unclear. Per germline, CDR1 SGHKS and CDR2 YYEKEE (reference sequence). Trimming cost V 0 bases and J 1 base, with 8 bases left between them. The CDR3 is made up of 15 amino acids. The CDR3 DNA follows: TGTGCCAGCAGCTTGGGGTCGGGGAGCAATCAGCCCCAGCATTTT. Protein sequence: CASSLGSGSNQPQHF.

This chain connects TRBV5-8 to TRBJ1-2, with TRBD1 identical over 10 bases. CDR3 length: 16 residues. Germline-derived CDR1 and CDR2 are SGHTS and YDEGEE. After removal of 3 bases from V and 1 base from J, the junction contained 6 bases not matched to a gene. The CDR3 spells CASSSRQGAFNYGYTF. CDR3 bases: TGTGCCAGCAGCTCCCGACAGGGGGCATTTAACTATGGCTACACCTTC.

The chain is built from TRBV7-7 and TRBJ1-3, with D uncertain. The CDR3 is made up of 15 amino acids. Germline loops: CDR1 SSHAT, CDR2 FNYEAQ (reference sequence). With 1 base removed from V and 0 bases from J, the gap between germline ends came to 7 bases. The CDR3 spells CASSLGPNSGNTIYF. As DNA, the CDR3 is TGTGCCAGCAGCTTAGGTCCAAACTCTGGAAACACCATATATTTT.

The rearrangement uses TRBV9 and TRBJ2-3; D is perhaps TRBD2 (6 bases). This CDR3 region has 14 residues. The germline gives CDR1 SGDLS, CDR2 YYNGEE. The V and J ends lost 2 bases and 8 bases respectively, with 15 bases between them. The CDR3 coding sequence is TGTGCCAGCAGCGTCCGCAATCGGGGAGGTACGCAGTATTTT. It translates to CASSVRNRGGTQYF.